Following are 14 T cell receptor beta chains from one sample sequenced in a study of technical replicates of blood from a handful of donors (dated 2017 in TCRdb). Libraries were built with the immunoSEQ multiplex PCR assay. TCRdb provides this immuneACCESS table in a form limited to in-frame rearrangements. Some clones are lacking; in checked studies, under half of them reflect an unresolved V gene, and why the rest are absent is not known. The sample yields about 49,000 clones; roughly 92% were counted once. The top ten clonotypes cover under 5% of the sample. The sequencing sample was made of PBMCs. The receptors shown here come from a human donor in good health. Some clones in this sample may be carry-over from other donors' samples.

This clone is a singleton in its sample. The rearrangement uses TRBV29-1 and TRBJ1-2; no firm D call. V dropped 7 bases and J dropped 6 bases, with 6 bases sitting between them. The CDR3 is 9 residues long. CDR1 is SQVTM, CDR2 ANQGSEA, per germline. CDR3 coding DNA: TGCAGCGAGAGCCATGGCTACACCTTC. Protein: CSESHGYTF.

The CDR3 DNA follows: TGTGCCATCAGTACGGGGGGCATAGGCAATCAGCCCCAGCATTTT. Its translation: CAISTGGIGNQPQHF. The genes are TRBV10-3 and TRBJ1-5, with D possibly matching TRBD1 (6 bases). Per germline, CDR1 ENHRY and CDR2 SYGVKD. Trimming took 5 bases from V and 2 from J, leaving 13 bases between them. The CDR3 has 15 amino acids.

This chain uses TRBV15 with TRBJ2-6, with TRBD1 identical over 8 bases. Germline V gives CDR1 LNHNV, CDR2 YYDKDF (reference sequence). With V trimmed by 3 bases and J by 0 bases, 4 bases remained unmatched. The CDR3 is made up of 17 amino acids. The CDR3 bases are TGTGCCACCAGCAGGGGGACAGGCGACTCTGGGGCCAACGTCCTGACTTTC. Translated, it gives CATSRGTGDSGANVLTF. Full variable domain (remainder filled in from reference TRBV15 and TRBJ2-6): DAMVIQNPRYQVTQFGKPVTLSCSQTLNHNVMYWYQQKSSQAPKLLFHYYDKDFNNEADTPDNFQSRRPNTSFCFLDIRSPGLGDTAMYLCATSRGTGDSGANVLTFGAGSRLTVL.

This chain uses TRBV5-1 with TRBJ2-1, with D perhaps TRBD2 (5 bases). V lost 4 bases and J lost 10, with 27 bases in between. The germline CDR1 and CDR2 sequences are SGHRS and YFSETQ. This CDR3 has 17 amino acids. The CDR3 region is CASSTRLSGGNSLEQFF. CDR3 bases: TGCGCCAGCAGCACTAGGCTCAGCGGTGGTAATTCTTTGGAGCAGTTCTTC.

The rearrangement joins TRBV5-6 to TRBJ2-3; no reliable D call. Germline V gene sequence: CDR1 SGHDT, CDR2 YYEEEE. The CDR3 has 14 amino acids. Trimming cost V 5 bases and J 1 base, with 11 bases left between them. This chain's CDR3 is CASSSARGTDTQYF. CDR3 bases: TGTGCCAGCAGTAGTGCTCGCGGCACAGATACGCAGTATTTT.

The chain uses TRBV10-3 and TRBJ2-7; weak D call: TRBD2 (5 bases). Germline loops: CDR1 ENHRY, CDR2 SYGVKD. The length of the CDR3 is 13 residues. V lost 3 bases, J lost 7 bases, and 13 bases lay in between. Here the CDR3 DNA reads TGTGCCATCAGTGACTTTGTGGGAGAGGAGCAGTACTTC. As protein: CAISDFVGEEQYF.

This sequence joins TRBV27 and TRBJ1-2; 10 bases agree with TRBD1. Trimming at V came to 5 bases and at J to 0 bases, leaving 6 bases not matched to a gene. This CDR3 contains 16 residues. CDR1 MNHEY and CDR2 SMNVEV come from the germline V gene (reference sequence). The CDR3 here is CASSTIDRGPNYGYTF. The CDR3 DNA sequence: TGTGCCAGCAGTACCATTGACAGGGGGCCTAACTATGGCTACACCTTC.

The V gene is TRBV5-1, the J gene TRBJ1-6; TRBD1 matches 11 bases. Germline-derived CDR1 and CDR2 are SGHRS and YFSETQ. The J segment lost 9 bases and the V segment lost 2 bases, leaving 7 bases of the junction unmatched. The CDR3 is 16 residues long. The CDR3: CASSFSPGQGGSPLHF. As DNA, the CDR3 is TGCGCCAGCAGCTTCTCCCCGGGACAGGGGGGTTCACCCCTCCACTTT. Looking up the rest from reference TRBV5-1 and TRBJ1-6 gives the full variable domain: KAGVTQTPRYLIKTRGQQVTLSCSPISGHRSVSWYQQTPGQGLQFLFEYFSETQRNKGNFPGRFSGRQFSNSRSEMNVSTLELGDSALYLCASSFSPGQGGSPLHFGNGTRLTVT.

The chain uses TRBV30 and TRBJ2-5, with D perhaps TRBD2 (6 bases). Germline values: CDR1 GTSNPN, CDR2 SVGIG (reference sequence). V was cut by 3 bases and J by 5 bases, with 13 bases left in between. This CDR3 has 13 residues. This chain's CDR3 is CAWSADRGETQYF. CDR3 nucleotides: TGTGCCTGGAGCGCGGACCGGGGGGAGACCCAGTACTTC.

The V and J genes are TRBV5-1 and TRBJ2-3, with TRBD1 matching over 9 bases. The V gene's germline CDR1 is SGHRS and CDR2 YFSETQ. The ends lost 2 bases at V and 4 bases at J; junction bases unmatched: 8. The CDR3 spans 16 residues. CDR3 protein: CASSFTPDRGPDTQYF. The CDR3 DNA reads as TGCGCCAGCAGCTTTACGCCGGACAGGGGACCAGATACGCAGTATTTT. The whole variable domain, filled in from reference TRBV5-1 and TRBJ2-3, reads KAGVTQTPRYLIKTRGQQVTLSCSPISGHRSVSWYQQTPGQGLQFLFEYFSETQRNKGNFPGRFSGRQFSNSRSEMNVSTLELGDSALYLCASSFTPDRGPDTQYFGPGTRLTVL.

This chain joins TRBV5-4 and TRBJ2-3; 9 bases match TRBD2. Germline loops: CDR1 SGHNT, CDR2 YYREEE (reference sequence). With V trimmed by 4 bases and J by 3 bases, 6 bases remained unmatched. The CDR3 spans 15 residues. CDR3 region: CASSRTSETTDTQYF. The CDR3 DNA is TGTGCCAGCAGCCGGACTAGCGAAACGACAGATACGCAGTATTTT.

DNA for the CDR3: TGCGCCAGCAGCTGGACTAGCGGGGGGGCTGGGGAGCAGTTCTTC. Translated: CASSWTSGGAGEQFF. The rearrangement joins TRBV4-1 to TRBJ2-1, with TRBD2 matching over 15 bases. This CDR3 region has 15 residues. Germline values: CDR1 MGHRA, CDR2 YSYEKL. The trim removed 5 bases at V and 10 bases at J, leaving 6 bases unmatched.

The J gene is TRBJ2-3, the V gene TRBV7-2; 8 positions match TRBD2. Germline CDR1 is SGHTA and CDR2 is FQGNSA. Germline trimming cut 0 bases from V and 4 bases from J; bases unmatched to any gene: 3. The CDR3 loop spans 15 amino acids. CDR3 DNA sequence: TGTGCCAGCAGCTTAGCCAGCGGGGGCTCAGATACGCAGTATTTT. Translated, it gives CASSLASGGSDTQYF. The full variable domain, rest sourced from reference TRBV7-2 and TRBJ2-3, is GAGVSQSPSNKVTEKGKDVELRCDPISGHTALYWYRQSLGQGLEFLIYFQGNSAPDKSGLPSDRFSAERTGGSVSTLTIQRTQQEDSAVYLCASSLASGGSDTQYFGPGTRLTVL.

This chain joins TRBV6-1 and TRBJ2-1; D ambiguous. V lost 5 bases and J lost 1, with 9 bases in between. Germline values: CDR1 MNHNS, CDR2 SASEGT. CDR3 length equals 14 residues. The CDR3 DNA follows: TGTGCCAGCAGTCCCTCTCGGTCCTACAATGAGCAGTTCTTC. The encoded protein is CASSPSRSYNEQFF.